This T cell receptor (beta chain) was profiled in a study of blood T cell repertoires in COVID-19. Study overall: The study drew acute and convalescent COVID-19 samples from the United States, Italy and Spain. The cDNA or gDNA used as material had been derived from T cells, B-cell-depleted T cells, or PBMCs.

The CDR3 runs 16 residues. Trimming cost V 5 bases and J 4 bases; bases outside gene matches: 10. Germline V gives CDR1 SGHVS, CDR2 FQNEAQ. Exposed participants came across a COVID-19 case within 2 weeks before study entry. Per the authors' pipeline: Nucleated cell counts were estimated from reference gene primer amplification. Method: immunoSEQ multiplex PCR; TCRdb's copy keeps in-frame clones and lacks some. V, J and clone size derive from that table, while D and trimming were established from the DNA sequence. The top ten hold around 3.2% of the sample, which has around 270,000 clones, 80% to 90% seen once.

Sequenced sample: PBMCs or T cells enriched from blood (not recorded which). The chain has TRBV7-8 and TRBJ2-2; 7 bases are a match to TRBD1. The sequence derives from a woman aged 40 to 50 who had been exposed to COVID-19. The CDR3 nucleotides are TGTGCCAGCAGCCACTGGGCAGGGGGAATCACCGGGGAGCTGTTTTTT. It is translated as CASSHWAGGITGELFF.